The clone carrying this T cell receptor (beta chain) showed up just once. Antigen: not known. The sample originates from a study of shared clonotypes between healthy human individuals. Overall study findings and caveats: Shared clonotypes: roughly 5% naive CD4, around 4% naive CD8, roughly 2.4% memory CD4, about 0.4% memory CD8.

The V and J ends lost 2 bases and 1 base, in that order; junction bases with no gene match: 3. The CDR3 is 15 amino acids. The germline V gene has CDR1 SGHTA and CDR2 FQGNSA. Assay: immunoSEQ multiplex PCR; the TCRdb copy retains only in-frame clones and omits some. The data show about 2 million clones, 85% to 95% seen once. This chain uses TRBV7-2 with TRBJ2-3; 7 nucleotides align to TRBD2. Material for sequencing was naive CD4+ T cells sorted from blood. Subset noted: CD45RA+ positively selected. The TCR sequence derives from a man aged 18 to 30 in good health. The CDR3: CASSLPRGGTDTQYF. CDR3 nucleotides: TGTGCCAGCAGCTTACCCCGGGGGGGCACAGATACGCAGTATTTT.